This TCR beta chain was sequenced for a study of radiotherapy plus CTLA-4 blockade in lung cancer. Study-wide findings and caveats: Interferon-beta and early blood T cell clone dynamics reportedly predicted response best. Researchers report tumor-derived TCR clones expanding in blood after radiotherapy plus ipilimumab.

Only in-frame clones appear in the TCRdb table, and some are missing; sequencing was by immunoSEQ multiplex PCR. The data contain 35,000 to 40,000 clones, roughly 85% of them seen just once; the ten biggest clones take up 5.5% to 7.5%. Those with chemo-refractory metastatic non-small-cell lung cancer were treated with focal radiation combined with CTLA-4 blockade using ipilimumab. As to this clone: What it recognizes is unknown.

The sample here was peripheral blood, taken from a patient treated with radiotherapy plus ipilimumab. This sequence originates from a human donor with non-small cell lung cancer who had stable disease on radiotherapy plus ipilimumab.

The CDR3 DNA sequence: TGTGCCAGCAGCTTGACTAGGACTCTTCGAACCGGGGAGCTGTTTTTT. It translates to CASSLTRTLRTGELFF. This rearrangement joins TRBV5-6 to TRBJ2-2; a weak D match, TRBD2 (5 bases). V shed 1 base and J shed 5 bases, with 15 bases lying between them. This CDR3 spans 16 amino acids. Germline loops: CDR1 SGHDT, CDR2 YYEEEE.